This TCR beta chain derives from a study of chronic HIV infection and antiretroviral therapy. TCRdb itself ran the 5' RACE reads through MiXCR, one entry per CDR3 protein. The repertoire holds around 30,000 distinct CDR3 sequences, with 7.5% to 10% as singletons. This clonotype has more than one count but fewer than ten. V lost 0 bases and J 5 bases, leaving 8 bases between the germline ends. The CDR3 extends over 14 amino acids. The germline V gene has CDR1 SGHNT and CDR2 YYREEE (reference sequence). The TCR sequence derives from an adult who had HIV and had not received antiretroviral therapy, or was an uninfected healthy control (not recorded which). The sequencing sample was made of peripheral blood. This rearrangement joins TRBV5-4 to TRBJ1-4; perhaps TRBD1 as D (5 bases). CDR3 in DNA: TGTGCCAGCAGCTTGGGACAGAAAAATGAAAAACTGTTTTTT. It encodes CASSLGQKNEKLFF.